The next 20 T cell receptor beta chains were all read from a single sample in a study of CD8 T cells in ankylosing spondylitis. Study conclusions and caveats: A motif of seven or eight highly homologous TCR beta variants was seen as apparently characteristic of ankylosing spondylitis blood.

Their antigen targets remain unknown. Each CDR3 protein gets one entry after TCRdb re-called the 5' RACE reads with MiXCR. The table has fewer than 650,000 distinct CDR3 sequences, about an eighth seen once. Source material: blood, either unsorted or a sorted T cell fraction (not recorded which). The origin of the receptors is a male donor with ankylosing spondylitis.

This clonotype was observed a few times. The V gene is TRBV11-2, the J gene TRBJ1-3; D gene unclear. Germline V lookup: CDR1 SGHAT, CDR2 FQNNGV. V was pared by 0 bases and J by 0 bases, with 6 bases between. This CDR3 spans 15 amino acids. CDR3 nucleotide sequence: TGTGCCAGCAGCTTAGACAGGAACTCTGGAAACACCATATATTTT. Translation: CASSLDRNSGNTIYF.

The CDR3 DNA follows: TGCGCCAGCAGCTTTATCGCGGGAGAAGAGACCCAGTACTTC. It codes for CASSFIAGEETQYF. V is TRBV5-1 and J is TRBJ2-5; 7 bases map to TRBD2. J lost 3 bases, V lost 2 bases, and 4 bases had no gene match. This CDR3 is built from 14 residues. CDR1 is SGHRS and CDR2 is YFSETQ in the germline V gene.

This clonotype was counted ten times or more. The chain joins TRBV6-1 to TRBJ2-1; 15 bases agree with TRBD2. Germline V lookup: CDR1 MNHNS, CDR2 SASEGT. Trimming at V came to 8 bases and at J to 7 bases, leaving 6 bases not matched to a gene. The CDR3 loop spans 15 amino acids. CDR3 bases: TGTGCCAGCTCCACCGGGACTAGCGGGAGGAATGAGCAGTTCTTC. Translation gives CASSTGTSGRNEQFF.

J is TRBJ2-7 and V is TRBV18; no clear D gene. Germline V lookup: CDR1 KGHSH, CDR2 LQKENI. This CDR3 contains 14 residues. V gave up 0 bases and J gave up 5 bases, with 11 bases separating them. The CDR3 DNA follows: TGTGCCAGCTCACCACCGGTAAGAAGGGACGAGCAGTACTTC. Its translation: CASSPPVRRDEQYF.

The chain carries TRBV28 and TRBJ2-1, with 8 nucleotides matching TRBD2. This CDR3 comprises 16 residues. Germline V gene lookup returns CDR1 MDHEN and CDR2 SYDVKM. Germline trimming cut 4 bases from V and 0 bases from J; bases unmatched to any gene: 5. In DNA, the CDR3 is TGTGCCAGCAGTTCTCAGCGGGAGAGCTCCTACAATGAGCAGTTCTTC. The encoded protein is CASSSQRESSYNEQFF.

This chain links TRBV10-3 with TRBJ2-1, with 14 bases matching TRBD2. Germline loops: CDR1 ENHRY, CDR2 SYGVKD. The ends lost 11 bases at V and 5 bases at J; junction bases unmatched: 23. The CDR3 runs 20 residues. Here the CDR3 reads CAVRGDRGTSGRGMDNEQFF. The CDR3 DNA sequence: TGTGCCGTCCGGGGCGACAGGGGGACTAGCGGGAGAGGAATGGACAATGAGCAGTTCTTC.

V usage is TRBV18 and J usage is TRBJ1-1; 7 bases agree with TRBD1. The CDR3 contains 15 residues. The V gene's germline CDR1 is KGHSH and CDR2 LQKENI. The trim removed 3 bases at V and 5 bases at J, leaving 9 bases unmatched. CDR3 amino acids: CASSPRPGGKTEAFF. The CDR3 DNA follows: TGTGCCAGCTCACCCAGGCCAGGGGGGAAGACTGAAGCTTTCTTT.

V is TRBV10-3 and J is TRBJ1-6; the D is unclear. V was cut by 0 bases and J by 7 bases, with 10 bases left in between. The CDR3 loop spans 15 amino acids. Germline V gene sequence: CDR1 ENHRY, CDR2 SYGVKD. As DNA, the CDR3 is TGTGCCATCAGTGAGTCAGGACGGCCAAATTCACCCCTCCACTTT. It codes for CAISESGRPNSPLHF.

The chain carries TRBV5-1 and TRBJ2-1; D remains unclear. Germline V lookup: CDR1 SGHRS, CDR2 YFSETQ. The ends were cut back, 7 bases at V and 6 bases at J, with 8 bases in the middle. This CDR3 contains 11 residues. The CDR3 sequence: CASGVINEQFF. Written as DNA, the CDR3 is TGCGCCAGCGGTGTAATCAATGAGCAGTTCTTC.

The chain carries TRBV20-1 and TRBJ1-5; no clear D. From germline, CDR1 is DFQATT and CDR2 SNEGSKA (reference sequence). Trimming took off 3 bases at V and 7 bases at J, with 10 bases between the two ends. The CDR3 loop spans 12 amino acids. CDR3 bases: TGCAGTGCTAGTCAAGGGAGCCAGCCCCAGCATTTT. This translates into CSASQGSQPQHF.

This clonotype was recorded a few times. This sequence joins TRBV6-2 or TRBV6-3 and TRBJ2-1; D is perhaps TRBD1 (5 bases). The length of the CDR3 is 16 residues. The V end was cut by 0 bases, the J end by 4 bases, with 13 bases between. Germline CDR1 is MNHEY and CDR2 is SVGEGT. DNA for the CDR3: TGTGCCAGCAGTTACTCTATCGACAGTTATTACAATGAGCAGTTCTTC. Translated, it gives CASSYSIDSYYNEQFF.

The rearrangement uses TRBV7-2 and TRBJ2-5, with unresolved D. Trimming stripped 6 bases from V and 2 bases from J, with 10 bases between. The CDR3 length is 13 residues. CDR1 and CDR2 (germline): SGHTA, FQGNSA. CDR3 nucleotide sequence: TGTGCCAGCAGAATCTACAGTCAAGAGACCCAGTACTTC. Translating gives CASRIYSQETQYF.

The table lists this clonotype with many counts. The chain employs TRBV5-1 and TRBJ2-5; TRBD1 aligns across 7 bases. From germline, CDR1 is SGHRS and CDR2 YFSETQ. V shed 0 bases and J 5 bases; nucleotides not matched to a gene: 7. The CDR3 covers 15 residues. The CDR3, as DNA: TGCGCCAGCAGCTTGGATACAGGGGCGTGGGAGACCCAGTACTTC. Translation gives CASSLDTGAWETQYF.

This clonotype occurred a few times. The V gene is TRBV12-3 or TRBV12-4, the J gene TRBJ2-1; 8 bases are shared with TRBD2. The CDR3 runs 16 residues. Trimming removed 10 bases from V and 1 base from J; junction bases left unmatched: 12. The CDR3, as DNA: TGTGCCATCCCCCGGGCTAGCGGGTTATCCTACAATGAGCAGTTCTTC. Its protein product is CAIPRASGLSYNEQFF.

The rearrangement links TRBV24-1 to TRBJ2-3; 10 bases align to TRBD1. The V gene end was trimmed by 4 bases and the J gene end by 2 bases; junction bases not matched to a gene: 5. The length of the CDR3 is 16 residues. In germline, CDR1 is KGHDR, CDR2 SFDVKD. DNA for the CDR3: TGTGCCACCAGTGAGACCGGGACAGGGGACACAGATACGCAGTATTTT. This gives the protein CATSETGTGDTDTQYF.

Only a few counts were recorded for this clonotype. This chain links TRBV29-1 with TRBJ2-7; a possible D gene is TRBD2 (5 bases). Trimming shortened V by 4 bases and J by 6 bases, and 16 bases separated the two germline ends. The V gene's germline CDR1 is SQVTM and CDR2 ANQGSEA. The CDR3 spans 13 residues. CDR3 in DNA: TGCAGCGTTGTCCTTGGAGGAAATGGCGAGCAGTACGTC. Translated: CSVVLGGNGEQYV.

The V gene is TRBV10-2, the J gene TRBJ2-4; D perhaps matches TRBD2 (6 bases). V was trimmed by 10 bases and J by 2 bases, leaving 15 bases between them. The CDR3 length is 14 residues. CDR1 and CDR2 from the germline V gene are WSHSY and SAAADI. The CDR3 reads CATREALSKNIQYF. The CDR3 region has the DNA TGCGCCACAAGGGAGGCGCTTTCCAAAAACATTCAGTACTTC.

With respect to this clonotype: With a much larger clone just one base away, this may be a read error. This rearrangement joins TRBV12-3 or TRBV12-4 to TRBJ2-2; 7 bases agree with TRBD1. The V and J ends lost 4 bases and 6 bases, in that order; junction bases with no gene match: 11. This CDR3 is built from 16 residues. The CDR3 DNA reads TGTGCCAGCAGTTCGACGGCGACAGGGACCGCCGGGGAGCTGTTTTTT. This translates into CASSSTATGTAGELFF.

This clonotype was picked up many times. The chain employs TRBV20-1 and TRBJ2-3; TRBD2 matches at 11 bases. The CDR3 is made up of 15 amino acids. CDR1 and CDR2 from the germline V gene are DFQATT and SNEGSKA (reference sequence). V lost 5 bases, J lost 4 bases, and 8 bases stayed unmatched. The CDR3 spells CSAPPGTSGADTQYF. The DNA for the CDR3 is TGCAGTGCTCCACCCGGGACTAGCGGAGCAGATACGCAGTATTTT.

The chain recombines TRBV12-3 or TRBV12-4 with TRBJ2-1; D perhaps matches TRBD2 (6 bases). This CDR3 comprises 17 residues. V was trimmed by 0 bases and J by 6 bases, leaving 18 bases between them. The CDR3 sequence is CASSLAGRTEIGNEQFF. CDR3 coding DNA: TGTGCCAGCAGTTTAGCGGGGAGGACGGAAATCGGCAATGAGCAGTTCTTC.